This TCR beta chain emerged from a study of T cells in localized non-small cell lung cancer. In germline, CDR1 is MDHEN, CDR2 SYDVKM. V dropped 6 bases and J dropped 0 bases, with 12 bases sitting between them. There are 15 residues in the CDR3. This clone is a singleton in its sample. This table comes from immunoSEQ multiplex PCR, and its TCRdb copy is limited to in-frame clones, with some not included. The data show 72,000 or so clones, 80% to 90% seen once. The chain couples TRBV28 to TRBJ2-1, with D maybe TRBD1 (6 bases). The sequence derives from a male donor older than 55 with stage III squamous cell lung carcinoma. The sample in question was peripheral blood, obtained before any cancer treatment. CDR3 bases: TGTGCCAGCAGATCTGACAGGAGCTCCTACAATGAGCAGTTCTTC. It codes for CASRSDRSSYNEQFF.